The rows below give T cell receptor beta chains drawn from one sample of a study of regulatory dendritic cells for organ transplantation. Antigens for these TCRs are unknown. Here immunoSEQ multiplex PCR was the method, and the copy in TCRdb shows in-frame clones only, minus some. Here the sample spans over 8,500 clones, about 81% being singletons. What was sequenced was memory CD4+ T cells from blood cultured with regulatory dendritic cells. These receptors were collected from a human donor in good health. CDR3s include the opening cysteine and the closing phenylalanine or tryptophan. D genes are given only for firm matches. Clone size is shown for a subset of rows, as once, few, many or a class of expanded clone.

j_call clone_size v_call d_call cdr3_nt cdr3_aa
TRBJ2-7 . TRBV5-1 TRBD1 TGCGCCAGCAGCTATCCACCTCGGGACAGCTCCTACGAGCAGTACTTC CASSYPPRDSSYEQYF
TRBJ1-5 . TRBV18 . TGTGCCAGCTCACCCGTCGCGGATCAGCCCCAGCATTTT CASSPVADQPQHF
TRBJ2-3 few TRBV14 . TGTGCCAAAGAGGAGTGCACAGATACGCAGTATTTT CAKEECTDTQYF
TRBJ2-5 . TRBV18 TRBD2 TGTGCCAGCTCCCCAAAGCGGGGCCCCCAAGAGACCCAGTACTTC CASSPKRGPQETQYF
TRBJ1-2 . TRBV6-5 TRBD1 TGTGCCAGCAGTTCTTACGGACAGGGGGCACGTGGCTACACCTTC CASSSYGQGARGYTF
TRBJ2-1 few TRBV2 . TGTGCCAGCAGTGTTGGGGCAGCTTTTTTCAATGAGCAGTTCTTC CASSVGAAFFNEQFF
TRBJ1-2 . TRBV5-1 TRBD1 TGCGCCAGCAGTACTGGACAGGGGGACGGCTACACCTTC CASSTGQGDGYTF
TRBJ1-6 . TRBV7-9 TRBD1 TGTGCCAGCAGCTTAGGAGGGGGCGGAAATAATTCACCCCTCCACTTT CASSLGGGGNNSPLHF
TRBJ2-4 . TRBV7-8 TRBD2 TGTGCCAGCAGCTCGGGGGGGGACATTCAGTACTTC CASSSGGDIQYF
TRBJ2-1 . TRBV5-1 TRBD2 TGCGCCAGCAGCCCACTAGCGGGGGGCCCCCACAGTGAGCAGTTCTTC CASSPLAGGPHSEQFF
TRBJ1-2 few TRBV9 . TGTGCCAGCAGCCTGAGGGAGAGCTATGGCTACACCTTC CASSLRESYGYTF
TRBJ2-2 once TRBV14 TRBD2 TGTGCCAGCAGCCAAGCGGCTAGCGGGCCCACCGGGGAGCTGTTTTTT CASSQAASGPTGELFF
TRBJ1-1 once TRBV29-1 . TGCAGCGTTGTAGGGGTCGGGGGCACTGAAGCTTTCTTT CSVVGVGGTEAFF
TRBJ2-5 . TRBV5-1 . TGCGCCAGCAGCCCTAGGAGGACAGAAGAGACCCAGTACTTC CASSPRRTEETQYF
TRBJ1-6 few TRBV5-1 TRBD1 TGCGCCAGCAGGGCTGAGACAGGGAATTCACCCCTCCACTTT CASRAETGNSPLHF
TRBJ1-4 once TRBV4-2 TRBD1 TGTGCCAGCAGCCAAGAGCCACAGGGGAATGAAAAACTGTTTTTT CASSQEPQGNEKLFF
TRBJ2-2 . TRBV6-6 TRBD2 TGTGCCAGCAGAGGACTAGCGGGGAGGGGCGGGGAGCTGTTTTTT CASRGLAGRGGELFF
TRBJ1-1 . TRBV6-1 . TGTGCCAGCAGGCCAGGGGCGACCATGAACACTGAAGCTTTCTTT CASRPGATMNTEAFF
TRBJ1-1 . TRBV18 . TGTGCCAGCTCACCGGAGTCCGGGTCCGAAGCTTTCTTT CASSPESGSEAFF
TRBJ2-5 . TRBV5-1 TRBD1 TGCGCCAGCAGCTTTCTACAGGGGAGCGAGGAGACCCAGTACTTC CASSFLQGSEETQYF